This T cell receptor (beta chain) emerged from a study of blood T cell repertoires in COVID-19. Sequencing was performed with immunoSEQ multiplex PCR; in TCRdb, only in-frame clones are kept and a portion is missing. The table includes 280,000 or so clones, about 90% detected once. CDR1 and CDR2 from the germline V gene are SGHNT and YYREEE (reference sequence). This CDR3 is built from 14 residues. The V end was cut by 4 bases, the J end by 3 bases, with 14 bases between. This receptor was taken from a woman younger than 45 who had recovered from COVID-19. The chain combines TRBV5-4 with TRBJ2-7; D possibly corresponds to TRBD1 (8 bases). The specimen was peripheral blood. CDR3 nucleotides: TGTGCCAGCAGCGTATACAGGGGGGGCTACGAGCAGTACTTC. Amino acids: CASSVYRGGYEQYF.